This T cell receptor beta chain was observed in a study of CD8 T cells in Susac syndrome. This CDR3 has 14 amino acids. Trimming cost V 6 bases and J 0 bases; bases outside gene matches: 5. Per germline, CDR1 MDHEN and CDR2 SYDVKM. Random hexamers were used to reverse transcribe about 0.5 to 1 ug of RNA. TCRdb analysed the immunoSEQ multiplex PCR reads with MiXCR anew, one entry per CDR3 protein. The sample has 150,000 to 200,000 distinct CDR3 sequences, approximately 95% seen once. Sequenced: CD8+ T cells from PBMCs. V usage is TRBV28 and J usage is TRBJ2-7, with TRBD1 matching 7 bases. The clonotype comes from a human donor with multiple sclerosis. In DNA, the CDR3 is TGTGCCAGCAGCCAACCAGGGGGCTCCTACGAGCAGTACTTC. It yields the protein CASSQPGGSYEQYF. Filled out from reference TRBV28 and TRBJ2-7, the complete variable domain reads DVKVTQSSRYLVKRTGEKVFLECVQDMDHENMFWYRQDPGLGLRLIYFSYDVKMKEKGDIPEGYSVSREKKERFSLILESASTNQTSMYLCASSQPGGSYEQYFGPGTRLTVT.